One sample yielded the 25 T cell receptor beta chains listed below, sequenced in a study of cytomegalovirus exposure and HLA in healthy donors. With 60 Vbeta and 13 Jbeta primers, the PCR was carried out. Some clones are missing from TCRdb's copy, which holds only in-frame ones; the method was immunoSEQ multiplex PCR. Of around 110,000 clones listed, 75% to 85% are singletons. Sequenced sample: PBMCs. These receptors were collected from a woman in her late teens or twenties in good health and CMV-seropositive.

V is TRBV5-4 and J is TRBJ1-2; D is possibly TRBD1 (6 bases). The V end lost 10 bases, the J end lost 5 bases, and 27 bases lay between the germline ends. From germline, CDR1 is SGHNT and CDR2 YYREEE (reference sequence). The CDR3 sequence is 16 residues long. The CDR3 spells CAGRRAGAVVEYGYTF. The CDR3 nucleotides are TGTGCCGGAAGGCGAGCAGGGGCCGTCGTCGAGTATGGCTACACCTTC. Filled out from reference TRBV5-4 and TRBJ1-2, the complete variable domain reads ETGVTQSPTHLIKTRGQQVTLRCSSQSGHNTVSWYQQALGQGPQFIFQYYREEENGRGNFPPRFSGLQFPNYSSELNVNALELDDSALYLCAGRRAGAVVEYGYTFGSGTRLTVV.

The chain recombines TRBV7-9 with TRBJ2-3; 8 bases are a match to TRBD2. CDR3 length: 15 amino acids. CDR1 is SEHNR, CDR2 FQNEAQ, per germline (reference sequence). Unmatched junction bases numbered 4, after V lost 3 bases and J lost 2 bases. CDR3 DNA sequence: TGTGCCAGCAGCTTGGGACTAGTGAACACAGATACGCAGTATTTT. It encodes CASSLGLVNTDTQYF. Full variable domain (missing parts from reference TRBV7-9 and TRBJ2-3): DTGVSQNPRHKITKRGQNVTFRCDPISEHNRLYWYRQTLGQGPEFLTYFQNEAQLEKSRLLSDRFSAERPKGSFSTLEIQRTEQGDSAMYLCASSLGLVNTDTQYFGPGTRLTVL.

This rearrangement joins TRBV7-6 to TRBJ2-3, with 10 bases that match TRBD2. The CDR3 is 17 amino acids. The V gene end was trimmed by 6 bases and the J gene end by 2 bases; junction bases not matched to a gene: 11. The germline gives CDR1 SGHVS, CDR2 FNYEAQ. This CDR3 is CASRSVAGGAFTDTQYF. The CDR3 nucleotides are TGTGCCAGCAGGAGCGTAGCGGGAGGCGCTTTCACAGATACGCAGTATTTT.

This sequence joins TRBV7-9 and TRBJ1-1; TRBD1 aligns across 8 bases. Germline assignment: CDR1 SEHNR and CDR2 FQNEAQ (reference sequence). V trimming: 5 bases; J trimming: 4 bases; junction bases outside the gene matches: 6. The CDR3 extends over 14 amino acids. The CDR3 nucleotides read TGTGCCAGCAGCGTCTCAGGGGGCCGCACTGAAGCTTTCTTT. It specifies CASSVSGGRTEAFF. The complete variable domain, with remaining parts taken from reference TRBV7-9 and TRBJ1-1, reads DTGVSQNPRHKITKRGQNVTFRCDPISEHNRLYWYRQTLGQGPEFLTYFQNEAQLEKSRLLSDRFSAERPKGSFSTLEIQRTEQGDSAMYLCASSVSGGRTEAFFGQGTRLTVV.

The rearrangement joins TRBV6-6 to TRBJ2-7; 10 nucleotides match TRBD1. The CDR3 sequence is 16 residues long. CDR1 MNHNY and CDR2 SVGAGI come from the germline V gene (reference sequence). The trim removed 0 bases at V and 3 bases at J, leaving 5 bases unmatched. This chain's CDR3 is CASSYSPGQGGYEQYF. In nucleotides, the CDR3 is TGTGCCAGCAGTTACTCGCCTGGACAGGGGGGCTACGAGCAGTACTTC.

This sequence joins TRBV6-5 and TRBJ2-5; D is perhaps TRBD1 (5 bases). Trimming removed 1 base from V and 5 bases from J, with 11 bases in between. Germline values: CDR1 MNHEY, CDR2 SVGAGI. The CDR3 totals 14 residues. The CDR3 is CASSYWGFNETQYF. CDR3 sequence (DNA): TGTGCCAGCAGTTACTGGGGCTTCAACGAGACCCAGTACTTC.

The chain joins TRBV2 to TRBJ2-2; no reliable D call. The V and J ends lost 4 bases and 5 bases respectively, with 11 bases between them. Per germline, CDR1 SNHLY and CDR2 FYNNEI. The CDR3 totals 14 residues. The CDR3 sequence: CASSARSKTGELFF. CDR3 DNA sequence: TGTGCCAGCAGTGCCAGGTCTAAAACCGGGGAGCTGTTTTTT.

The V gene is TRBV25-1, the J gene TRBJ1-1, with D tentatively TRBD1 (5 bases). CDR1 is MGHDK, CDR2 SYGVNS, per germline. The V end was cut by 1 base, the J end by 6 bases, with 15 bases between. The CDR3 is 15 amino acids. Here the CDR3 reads CASSEFSGREAEAFF. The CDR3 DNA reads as TGTGCCAGCAGTGAATTCAGTGGCAGGGAGGCTGAAGCTTTCTTT.

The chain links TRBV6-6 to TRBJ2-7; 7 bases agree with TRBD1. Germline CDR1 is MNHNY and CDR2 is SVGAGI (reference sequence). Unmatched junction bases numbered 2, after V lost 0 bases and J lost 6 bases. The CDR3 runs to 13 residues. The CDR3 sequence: CASSYSNRGEQYF. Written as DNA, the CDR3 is TGTGCCAGCAGTTACTCGAACAGGGGCGAGCAGTACTTC.

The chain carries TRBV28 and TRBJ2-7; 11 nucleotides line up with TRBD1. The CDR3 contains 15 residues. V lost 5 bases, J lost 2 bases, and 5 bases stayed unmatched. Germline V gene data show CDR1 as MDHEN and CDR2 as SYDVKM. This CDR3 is CASSTRGQGAYEQYF. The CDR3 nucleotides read TGTGCCAGCAGTACACGGGGACAGGGGGCCTACGAGCAGTACTTC.

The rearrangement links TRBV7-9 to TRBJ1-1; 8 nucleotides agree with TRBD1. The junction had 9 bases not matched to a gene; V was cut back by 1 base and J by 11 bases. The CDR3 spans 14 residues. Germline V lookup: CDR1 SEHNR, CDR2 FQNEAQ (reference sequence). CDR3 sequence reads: CASSLGGTGLRAFF. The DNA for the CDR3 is TGTGCCAGCAGCTTAGGTGGGACAGGTTTGCGGGCTTTCTTT.

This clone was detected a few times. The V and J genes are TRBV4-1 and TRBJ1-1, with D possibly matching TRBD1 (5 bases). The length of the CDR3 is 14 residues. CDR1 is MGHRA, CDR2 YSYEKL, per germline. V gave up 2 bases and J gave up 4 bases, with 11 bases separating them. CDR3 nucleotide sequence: TGCGCCAGCAGCCAACCGAGGCAGGGCACTGAAGCTTTCTTT. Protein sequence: CASSQPRQGTEAFF.

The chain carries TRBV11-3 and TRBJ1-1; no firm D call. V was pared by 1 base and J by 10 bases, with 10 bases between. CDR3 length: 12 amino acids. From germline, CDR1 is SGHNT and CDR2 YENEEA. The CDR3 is CASSLGGLGAFF. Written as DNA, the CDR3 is TGTGCCAGCAGCTTAGGAGGGCTAGGAGCTTTCTTT.

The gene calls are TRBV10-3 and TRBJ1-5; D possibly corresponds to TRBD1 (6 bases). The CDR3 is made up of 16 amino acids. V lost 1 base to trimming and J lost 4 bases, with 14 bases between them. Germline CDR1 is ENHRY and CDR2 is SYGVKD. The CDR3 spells CAISEYRTASNQPQHF. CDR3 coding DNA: TGTGCCATCAGTGAGTACCGGACAGCCTCAAATCAGCCCCAGCATTTT.

CDR3 DNA sequence: TGTGCCAGCAACTCAGGGGGAAACACTGAAGCTTTCTTT. Protein: CASNSGGNTEAFF. The chain employs TRBV27 and TRBJ1-1; TRBD1 aligns across 7 bases. This CDR3 region has 13 residues. V lost 7 bases and J lost 2; bases outside the gene matches: 4. From germline, CDR1 is MNHEY and CDR2 SMNVEV (reference sequence).

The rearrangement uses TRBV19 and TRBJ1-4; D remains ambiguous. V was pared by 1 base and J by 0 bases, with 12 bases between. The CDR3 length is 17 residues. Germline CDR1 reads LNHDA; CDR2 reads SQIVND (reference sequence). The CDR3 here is CASSIGPPSATNEKLFF. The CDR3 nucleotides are TGTGCCAGTAGTATAGGGCCGCCTTCCGCAACTAATGAAAAACTGTTTTTT.

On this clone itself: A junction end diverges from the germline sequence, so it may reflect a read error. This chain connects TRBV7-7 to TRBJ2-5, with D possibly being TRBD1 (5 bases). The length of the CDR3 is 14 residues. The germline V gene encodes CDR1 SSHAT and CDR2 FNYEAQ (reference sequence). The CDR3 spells CASSLDRLGETQYF. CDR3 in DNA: TGTGCTAGCAGCCTCGACAGACTGGGAGAGACCCAGTACTTC.

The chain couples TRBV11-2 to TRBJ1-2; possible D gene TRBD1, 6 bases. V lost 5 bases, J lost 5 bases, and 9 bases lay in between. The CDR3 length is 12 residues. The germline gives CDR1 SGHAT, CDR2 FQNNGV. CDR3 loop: CASSPDRYGYTF. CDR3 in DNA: TGTGCCAGCAGCCCGGACAGATATGGCTACACCTTC.

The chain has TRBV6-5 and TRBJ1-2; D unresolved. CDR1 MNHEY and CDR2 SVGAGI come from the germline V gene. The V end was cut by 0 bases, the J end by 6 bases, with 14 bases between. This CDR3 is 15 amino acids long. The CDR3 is CASSYSYQATDGYTF. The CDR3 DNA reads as TGTGCCAGCAGTTACTCGTATCAGGCGACGGATGGCTACACCTTC.

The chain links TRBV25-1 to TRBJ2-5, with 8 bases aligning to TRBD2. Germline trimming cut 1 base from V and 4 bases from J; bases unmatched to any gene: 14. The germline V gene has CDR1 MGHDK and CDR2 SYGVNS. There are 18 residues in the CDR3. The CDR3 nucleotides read TGTGCCAGCAGTGAATCATCAGCGGGAGTATCGCGATTAGAGACCCAGTACTTC. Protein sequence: CASSESSAGVSRLETQYF.

CDR3 region: CASSERQGVDGYTF. Written as DNA, the CDR3 is TGCGCCAGCAGCGAACGACAGGGAGTGGATGGCTACACCTTC. The rearrangement uses TRBV5-1 and TRBJ1-2, with TRBD1 identical over 7 bases. This CDR3 spans 14 amino acids. V lost 4 bases to trimming and J lost 6 bases; unmatched junction nucleotides: 9. Per the germline V gene, CDR1 is SGHRS and CDR2 is YFSETQ.

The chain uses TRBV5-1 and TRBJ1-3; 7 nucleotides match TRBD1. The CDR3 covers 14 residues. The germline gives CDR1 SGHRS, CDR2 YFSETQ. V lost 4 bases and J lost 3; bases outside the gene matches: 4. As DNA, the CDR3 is TGCGCCAGCAGCCAAGACAGGGATGGAAACACCATATATTTT. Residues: CASSQDRDGNTIYF. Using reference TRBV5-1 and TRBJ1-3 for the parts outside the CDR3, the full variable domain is KAGVTQTPRYLIKTRGQQVTLSCSPISGHRSVSWYQQTPGQGLQFLFEYFSETQRNKGNFPGRFSGRQFSNSRSEMNVSTLELGDSALYLCASSQDRDGNTIYFGEGSWLTVV.

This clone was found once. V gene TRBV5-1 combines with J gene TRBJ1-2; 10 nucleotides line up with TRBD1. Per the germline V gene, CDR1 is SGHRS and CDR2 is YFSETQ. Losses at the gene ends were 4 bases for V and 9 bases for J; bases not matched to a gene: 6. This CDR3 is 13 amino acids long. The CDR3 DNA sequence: TGCGCCAGCAGCCCGGACAGGGGGTATCGCTACACCTTC. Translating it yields CASSPDRGYRYTF.

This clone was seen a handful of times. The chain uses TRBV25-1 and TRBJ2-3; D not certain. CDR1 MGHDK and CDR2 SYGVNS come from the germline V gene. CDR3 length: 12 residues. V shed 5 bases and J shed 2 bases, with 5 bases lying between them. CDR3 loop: CASSPTTDTQYF. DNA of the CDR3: TGTGCCAGCAGTCCTACCACAGATACGCAGTATTTT.

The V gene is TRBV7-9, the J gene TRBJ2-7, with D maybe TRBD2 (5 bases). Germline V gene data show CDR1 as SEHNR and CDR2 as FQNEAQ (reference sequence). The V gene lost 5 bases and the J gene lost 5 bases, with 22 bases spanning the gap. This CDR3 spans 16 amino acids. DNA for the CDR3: TGTGCCAGCAGCGGAGGTTCCGGGCAGGAATCGGACGAGCAGTACTTC. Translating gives CASSGGSGQESDEQYF.